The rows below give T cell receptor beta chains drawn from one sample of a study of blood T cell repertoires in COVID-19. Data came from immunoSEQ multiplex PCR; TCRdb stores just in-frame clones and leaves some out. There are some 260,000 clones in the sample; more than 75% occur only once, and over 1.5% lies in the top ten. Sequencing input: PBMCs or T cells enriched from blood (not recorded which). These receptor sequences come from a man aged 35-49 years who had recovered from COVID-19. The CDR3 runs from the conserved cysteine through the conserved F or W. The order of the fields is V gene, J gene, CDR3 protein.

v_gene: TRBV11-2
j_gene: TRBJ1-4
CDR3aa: CASSLGGYPNEKLFF

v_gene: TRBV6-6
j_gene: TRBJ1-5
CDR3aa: CASNYDNQPQHF

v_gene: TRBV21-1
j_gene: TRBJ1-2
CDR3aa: CASSPTGESSGYTF

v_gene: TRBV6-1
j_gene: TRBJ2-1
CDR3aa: CASSEWGGSGHNEQFF

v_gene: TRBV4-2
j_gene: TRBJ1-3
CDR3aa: CASSQEVTRFSGNTIYF

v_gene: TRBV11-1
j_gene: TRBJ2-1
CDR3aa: CASSLTTNEQFF

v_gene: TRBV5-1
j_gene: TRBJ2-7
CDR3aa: CASSLLGDRATYEQYF

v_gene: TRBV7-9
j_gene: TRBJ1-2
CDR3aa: CASTQAGVDGYTF

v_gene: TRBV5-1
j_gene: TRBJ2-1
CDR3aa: CASSLVGGSSYNEQFF

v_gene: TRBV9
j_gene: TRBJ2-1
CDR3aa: CASSVVPGGVYNEQFF

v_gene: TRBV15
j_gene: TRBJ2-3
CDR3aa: CATSRESNGDTQYF

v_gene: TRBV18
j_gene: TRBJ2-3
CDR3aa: CASSPPAGFFTDTQYF

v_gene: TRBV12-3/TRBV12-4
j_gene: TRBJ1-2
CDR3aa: CASTPGKIYGYTF

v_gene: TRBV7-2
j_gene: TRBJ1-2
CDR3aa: CASSLVGGFGDKDYGYTF

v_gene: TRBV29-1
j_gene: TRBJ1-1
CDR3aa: CSVSDRATEAFF

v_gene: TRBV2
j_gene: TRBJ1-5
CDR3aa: CASSEGTANNQPQHF

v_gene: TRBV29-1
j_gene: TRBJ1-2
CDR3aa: CSVEDTRNYGYTF

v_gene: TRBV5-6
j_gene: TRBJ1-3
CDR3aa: CASSLQGFGNTIYF

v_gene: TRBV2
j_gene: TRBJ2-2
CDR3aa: CASNPQGPNTGELFF

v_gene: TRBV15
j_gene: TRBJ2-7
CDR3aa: CATSRGLAESYEQYF

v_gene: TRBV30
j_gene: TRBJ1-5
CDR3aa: CAWSATGGAQHF

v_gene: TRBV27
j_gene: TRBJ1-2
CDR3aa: CASTSWGGAYGYTF

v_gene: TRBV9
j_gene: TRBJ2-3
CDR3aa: CASSEGTSGADTQYF

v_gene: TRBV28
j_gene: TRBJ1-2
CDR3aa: CASSSYPQGTYGYTF

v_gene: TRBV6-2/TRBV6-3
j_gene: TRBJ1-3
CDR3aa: CASSYFRDSLSGNTIYF

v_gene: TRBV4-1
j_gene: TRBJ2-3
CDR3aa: CASSLQRERTDTQYF

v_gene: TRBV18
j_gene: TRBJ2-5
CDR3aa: CASSPQYQETQYF

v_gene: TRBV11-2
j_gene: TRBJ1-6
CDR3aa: CASSLEWGGTNLYPLHF

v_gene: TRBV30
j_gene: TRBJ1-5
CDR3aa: CAWSVEYGQPQHF

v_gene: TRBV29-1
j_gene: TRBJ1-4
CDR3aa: CSVARGEKLFF

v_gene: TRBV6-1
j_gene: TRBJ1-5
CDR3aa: CASSEAGTGGVQPQHF

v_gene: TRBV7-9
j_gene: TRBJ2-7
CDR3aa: CASSLTIYEQYF

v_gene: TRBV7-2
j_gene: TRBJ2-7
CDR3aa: CASSSSSYEQYF

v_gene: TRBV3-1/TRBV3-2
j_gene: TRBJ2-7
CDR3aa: CASSQGSGSWSEQYF

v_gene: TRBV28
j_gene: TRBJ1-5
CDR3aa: CASRMTTGGAGQPQHF

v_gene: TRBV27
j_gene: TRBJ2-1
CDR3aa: CASSRETNYNEQFF

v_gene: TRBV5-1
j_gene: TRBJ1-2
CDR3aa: CASSLVARRGQVDGYTF

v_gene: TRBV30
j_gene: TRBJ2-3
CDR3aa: CAWSKWRGLASDTQYF

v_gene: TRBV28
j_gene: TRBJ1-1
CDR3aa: CASRPAAAGAEAFF

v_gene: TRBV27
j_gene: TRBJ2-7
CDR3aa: CASSQGDSYEQYF

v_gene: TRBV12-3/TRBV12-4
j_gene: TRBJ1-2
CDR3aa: CASSQGQGYGYTF

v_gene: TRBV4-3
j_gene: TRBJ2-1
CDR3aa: CASSQDPSGGRYNEQFF